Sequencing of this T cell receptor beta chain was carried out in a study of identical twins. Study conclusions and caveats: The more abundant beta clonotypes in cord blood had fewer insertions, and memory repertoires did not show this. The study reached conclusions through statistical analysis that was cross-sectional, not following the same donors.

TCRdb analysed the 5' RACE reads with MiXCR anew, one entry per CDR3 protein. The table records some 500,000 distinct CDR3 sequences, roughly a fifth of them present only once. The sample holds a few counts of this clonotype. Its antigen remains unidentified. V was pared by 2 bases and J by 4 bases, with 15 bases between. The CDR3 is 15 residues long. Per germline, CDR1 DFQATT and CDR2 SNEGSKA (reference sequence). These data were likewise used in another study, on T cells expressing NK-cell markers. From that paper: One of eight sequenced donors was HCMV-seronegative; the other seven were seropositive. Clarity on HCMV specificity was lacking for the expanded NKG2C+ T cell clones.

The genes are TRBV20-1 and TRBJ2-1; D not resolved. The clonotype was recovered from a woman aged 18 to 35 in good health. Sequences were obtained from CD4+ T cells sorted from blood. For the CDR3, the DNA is TGCAGTGCTAGAAGTCCACGGGCATCATACAATGAGCAGTTCTTC. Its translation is CSARSPRASYNEQFF.